Included here is one T cell receptor beta chain sequence, with context. Germline CDR1 SGHDT, CDR2 YYEEEE. The CDR3 is 19 amino acids. The V gene end was trimmed by 0 bases and the J gene end by 4 bases; junction bases not matched to a gene: 16. This specimen comes from a study of blood T cell repertoires in COVID-19. Clones were read by immunoSEQ multiplex PCR, and TCRdb kept only the in-frame ones, dropping some. The sample includes about 130,000 clones, roughly four fifths of them seen just once. The origin of this receptor is a man aged 35 to 55 with active or convalescent COVID-19. Sequenced sample: peripheral blood. The chain recombines TRBV5-6 with TRBJ2-1; 7 positions match TRBD2. CDR3 in amino acids: CASSLATPRAGDPYNEQFF. The CDR3 DNA follows: TGTGCCAGCAGCTTGGCGACCCCCCGGGCGGGGGATCCTTACAATGAGCAGTTCTTC.